This TCR beta chain was captured in a study of cytomegalovirus exposure and HLA in healthy donors. V shed 0 bases and J shed 6 bases, with 11 bases lying between them. From germline, CDR1 is LGHNT and CDR2 FRNRAP. The CDR3 contains 15 residues. The PCR had 60 Vbeta and 13 Jbeta primers. This table comes from immunoSEQ multiplex PCR, and its TCRdb copy is limited to in-frame clones, with some not included. This table has some 60,000 clones, about 84% appearing once. This clonotype was obtained from a male donor in good health and CMV-seronegative. This rearrangement joins TRBV12-5 to TRBJ2-2; D may be TRBD1 (5 bases). Sequencing was performed on PBMCs. The CDR3 region is CASGLVIGEPGELFF. The CDR3 nucleotides read TGTGCTAGTGGTTTGGTAATAGGGGAACCCGGGGAGCTGTTTTTT.